The clone carrying this TCR beta chain was recorded a few times. This sample was taken from a study of control samples from healthy donors and cancer patients. This table comes from immunoSEQ multiplex PCR, and its TCRdb copy is limited to in-frame clones, with some not included. Among about 80,000 clones listed, about 88% were seen once. V shed 6 bases and J shed 4 bases, with 13 bases lying between them. From germline, CDR1 is LNHDA and CDR2 SQIVND (reference sequence). The CDR3 has 14 amino acids. The clonotype comes from a woman aged 45-59 years in good health. The sample taken for sequencing was blood. The V and J genes are TRBV19 and TRBJ1-5; D is ambiguous. The CDR3: CASSPGRRNQPQHF. In DNA form, the CDR3 reads TGTGCCAGTAGCCCGGGGAGGCGTAATCAGCCCCAGCATTTT.